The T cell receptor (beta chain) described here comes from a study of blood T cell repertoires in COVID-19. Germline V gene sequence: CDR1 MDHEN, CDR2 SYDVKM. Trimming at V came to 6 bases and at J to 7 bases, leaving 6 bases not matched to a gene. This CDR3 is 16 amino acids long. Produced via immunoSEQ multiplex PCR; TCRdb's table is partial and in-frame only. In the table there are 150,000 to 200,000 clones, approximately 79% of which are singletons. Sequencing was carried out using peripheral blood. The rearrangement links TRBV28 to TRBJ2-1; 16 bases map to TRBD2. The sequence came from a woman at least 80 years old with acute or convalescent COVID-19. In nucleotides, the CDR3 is TGTGCCAGCAGGGGGACTAGCGGGAGGGCCTGGAATGAGCAGTTCTTC. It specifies CASRGTSGRAWNEQFF.